This TCR beta chain was recorded in a study of monozygotic twins with inflammatory bowel disease (dated by TCRdb to between 2019 and 2020). A note on the overall study: A total of some 30 monozygotic twin pairs were included in the full study, comprising nine German pairs (four IBD-concordant, five IBD-discordant) and 19 IBD-discordant Danish pairs. Within discordant pairs, disease-associated traits were sought mainly by comparing IBD patients with their genetically identical healthy co-twins. Each individual had, on average, about 151 000 unique TCRalpha sequences and 181 000 unique TCRbeta sequences available for analysis.

From each donor, an approximately 2.3 ml peripheral blood sample was collected into PAXgene tubes and kept at -80 degrees C. Total RNA was isolated from whole blood with the PAXgene blood miRNA kit on an automated QIAcube, without T cell sorting. Peripheral blood from monozygotic twin pairs, either concordant or discordant for inflammatory bowel disease, underwent deep TCRalpha and TCRbeta repertoire profiling that used unique molecular barcoding. Smoking habits were recorded for all twin pairs, with individuals classified as current, former or never smokers. Note on this clonotype: The antigen it binds to is not known.

The library was built by means of 5' RACE. For each TCR library, 3,500 to 4,500 ng of total RNA was used. For each sample, cDNA synthesis with SMARTScribe reverse transcriptase was split into eight separate reactions. Unique molecular identifiers containing a 6-nucleotide sample barcode were introduced through template switching during cDNA synthesis. TCRalpha and TCRbeta cDNA was amplified in two nested PCRs of about 17 and 10 cycles, and bead purification was carried out after each PCR. Before amplification, the cDNA was both treated with uracil DNA-glycosylase and purified with the QIAquick PCR purification kit. The second PCR added Illumina TruSeq-compatible adapters along with sample-specific barcodes. TapeStation and Qubit were used to check library quality and concentration, and roughly 5.5 ng of each library was pooled. Sequencing of the pooled libraries was done on an Illumina HiSeq2500 single-index Rapid Run using custom sequencing primers and 2 x 100 bp reads. In the original analysis: MiGEC version 1.2.6 was used for UMI-based consensus assembly to correct PCR and sequencing errors. V(D)J alignment, clonotype assembly and CDR3 extraction were performed with MiXCR version 2.1.1. To normalise gene usage, clonotype sharing and MAIT/NKT TCR abundance, the analysis used the top 1000, 10 000 and 20 000 clonotypes per sample. After downsampling to 27 000 UMIs, diversity was calculated as the inverse Simpson index using the vegan R package. Paired Mann-Whitney U tests on discordant twin pairs were used, with Benjamini-Hochberg multiple-testing correction. Following reprocessing of the reads by TCRdb, the data hold one row per CDR3 protein sequence and no DNA is available. TCRdb, not the original authors, processed these V and J calls. This sample's table lists under 200,000 distinct CDR3 sequences. The ten largest make up roughly 2.3% of the sample.

Results and caveats for the whole study, not just this receptor: TCRbeta repertoire diversity, by inverse Simpson index, was decreased in IBD patients compared with their healthy co-twins. No single strong signal or clonotype linked to IBD turned up in the results, so the idea that one exists was not supported. The analysis was unable to tell different T cell subtypes apart. Repertoire similarity did not differ between concordant and discordant twins, possibly due to limited statistical power. Because patients received different immunosuppressive treatments, the repertoires may have picked up extra background noise and variability between individuals. IBD patients shared fewer clonotypes with other individuals than healthy twins did, most markedly in patients showing signs of disease activity.

Taken from cysteine to phenylalanine, the CDR3 has 16 residues. Only the protein sequence is given. For CDR1 and CDR2, the germline V gene lists SGHTA and FQGNSA. The clonotype comes from a human donor with ulcerative colitis or Crohn's disease, or a healthy co-twin of an affected twin (not recorded which). What was sequenced was blood. The rearranged segments are TRBV7-2 and TRBJ2-1; no DNA is available, so the TRBD2 call from TCRdb remains unchecked. The CDR3 protein: CTSSFRTSGMGNEQFF.